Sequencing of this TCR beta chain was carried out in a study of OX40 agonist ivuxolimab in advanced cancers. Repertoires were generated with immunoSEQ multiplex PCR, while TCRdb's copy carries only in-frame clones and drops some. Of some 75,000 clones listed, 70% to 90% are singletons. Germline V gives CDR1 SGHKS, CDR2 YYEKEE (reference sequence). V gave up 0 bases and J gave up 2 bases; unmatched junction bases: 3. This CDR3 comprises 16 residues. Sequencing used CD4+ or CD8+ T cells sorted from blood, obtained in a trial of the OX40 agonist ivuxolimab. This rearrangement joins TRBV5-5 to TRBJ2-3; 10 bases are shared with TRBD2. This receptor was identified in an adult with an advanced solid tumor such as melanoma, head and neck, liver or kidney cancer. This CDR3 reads CASSLGTSGTTDTQYF. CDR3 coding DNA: TGTGCCAGCAGCTTGGGGACTAGCGGAACCACAGATACGCAGTATTTT.